The source of this T cell receptor beta chain is a study of T-cell memory formation after mild COVID-19. Study in general: TCR clusters mostly belonged to single donors.

With regard to this clonotype: The antigen remains unidentified.

CDR3 size: 16 residues. The trim removed 5 bases at V and 0 bases at J, leaving 5 bases unmatched. Germline V gene data show CDR1 as ENHRY and CDR2 as SYGVKD. MiXCR, run by TCRdb on the 5' RACE reads, gives a single entry per CDR3 protein. The data contain 470,000 or so distinct CDR3 sequences, roughly 18% of them singletons. Overall study results and limits: Researchers report contracting CD4+ clones mostly in CM and EM, with CD8+ clones in EMRA. Nothing showed for sure that second-wave clones peaking on day 37 were SARS-CoV-2 specific.

The J gene is TRBJ2-5, the V gene TRBV10-3; TRBD1 matches at 11 bases. This sequence originates from an adult woman who had mild COVID-19 (a few samples of this study predate the infection). Cell type and time point are not known. Sequencing was carried out using PBMCs or a T cell subset sorted from them (not recorded which). The CDR3 loop reads CAISKDRGPYQETQYF. The CDR3, as DNA: TGTGCCATCAGTAAGGACAGGGGGCCGTACCAAGAGACCCAGTACTTC.